This T cell receptor beta chain was retrieved from a study of blood T cell repertoires in COVID-19 (dated by TCRdb to the early 2020s). Concerning the study at large: The collaborator samples originated in the United States, Italy and Spain and spanned the acute and convalescent phases of COVID-19. Samples were obtained from the ongoing ImmuneRACE study (first 160 participants) and from 950 to 1,500 subjects provided by 6 global collaborators. A de-identified subject ID, COVID-19 status, age in years and sex were almost always included in the sample metadata. The repertoires were released in a freely available public database meant as a resource for research on the immune response to SARS-CoV-2. HLA class I and class II types, where available, came from metadata supplied by the sample provider rather than from assay-based typing. The material from the prospective study consisted of cDNA or gDNA derived from T cells, B-cell-depleted T cells, or PBMCs. The dataset comprised deeply sampled blood TCRbeta repertoires from subjects exposed to, actively infected with, or recovered from COVID-19.

TCRbeta CDR3 regions were amplified from genomic DNA by means of the immunoSEQ Assay, a bias-controlled multiplex PCR. On the authors' methods: The number of nucleated cells in each sample was estimated by amplification of reference gene primers within the assay. To quantify the absolute abundance of each unique TCRbeta CDR3 rearrangement, sequence reads were collapsed and filtered. For each sample, productive Simpson clonality was calculated as the square root of Simpson's diversity index across productive rearrangements. TCRdb limited this immuneACCESS table to in-frame rearrangements with V and J called. A share of clones is missing; checked studies link under half to unresolved V genes, and the rest is unexplained. That table is the source of V, J and clone size, and D and trimming were worked out from the DNA. Counted in this sample were about 42,000 clones; roughly 93% of them appeared once. About 9.2% of the sample rests with the top ten.

Collaborating institutions collected whole blood in K2EDTA tubes following their own protocols. For TCRbeta analysis, collaborator samples were shipped as frozen whole blood, as isolated PBMCs, or as DNA extracted from either sample type. About this clone itself: It has no known antigen specificity. No per-base quality is available; no much larger clone lies one base away.

Overall study outcomes, separate from this receptor: The amount of clinical and demographic metadata varied by source and participant and was provided uncurated.

The source is a man aged 50 to 59 with active COVID-19. Sequencing input: peripheral blood.

Read as DNA, the sequence is TGTGCCAGCAGCGCTTCTCTCGGATCGGGCTCTGGAAACACCATATATTTT. It translates as CASSASLGSGSGNTIYF. The sequence joins TRBV9 to TRBJ1-3; the D gene remains uncertain. Between the V and J ends, shortened by 3 bases and 0 bases respectively, the junction contains 16 bases. The germline V gene provides CDR1 SGDLS and CDR2 YYNGEE. The CDR3 runs 17 amino acids, cysteine and phenylalanine included. Only the CDR3 region is kept as DNA, spanning 51 bases read in frame from base 1.